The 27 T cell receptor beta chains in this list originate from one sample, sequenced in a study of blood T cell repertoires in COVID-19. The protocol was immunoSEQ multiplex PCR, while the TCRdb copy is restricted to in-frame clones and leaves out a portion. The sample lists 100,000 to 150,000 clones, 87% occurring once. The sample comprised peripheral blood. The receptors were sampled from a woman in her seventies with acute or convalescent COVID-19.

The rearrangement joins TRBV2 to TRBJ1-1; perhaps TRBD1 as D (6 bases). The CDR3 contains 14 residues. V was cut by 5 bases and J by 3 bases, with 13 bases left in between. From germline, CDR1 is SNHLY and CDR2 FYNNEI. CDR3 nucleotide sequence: TGTGCCAGCAGTACGGTAGGGGGTTACACTGAAGCTTTCTTT. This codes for CASSTVGGYTEAFF.

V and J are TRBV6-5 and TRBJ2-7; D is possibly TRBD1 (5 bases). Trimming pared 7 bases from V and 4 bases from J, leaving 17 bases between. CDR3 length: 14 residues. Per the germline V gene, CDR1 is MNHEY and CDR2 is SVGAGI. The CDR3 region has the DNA TGTGCCAGCAACCCTCCGGGCAGGGAATACGAGCAGTACTTC. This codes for CASNPPGREYEQYF.

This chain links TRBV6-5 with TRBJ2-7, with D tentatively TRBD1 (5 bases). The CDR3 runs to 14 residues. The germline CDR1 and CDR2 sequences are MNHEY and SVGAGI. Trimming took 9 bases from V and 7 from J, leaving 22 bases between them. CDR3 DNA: TGTGCCAGTCTAAGGGGTCAGGACCCTCTGGAGCAGTACTTC. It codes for CASLRGQDPLEQYF.

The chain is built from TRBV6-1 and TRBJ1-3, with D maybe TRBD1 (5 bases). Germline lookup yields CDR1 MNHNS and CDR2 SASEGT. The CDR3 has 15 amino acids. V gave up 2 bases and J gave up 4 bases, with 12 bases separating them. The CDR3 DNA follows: TGTGCCAGCAGTGAAATGGTATCAGGGGGAAACACCATATATTTT. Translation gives CASSEMVSGGNTIYF.

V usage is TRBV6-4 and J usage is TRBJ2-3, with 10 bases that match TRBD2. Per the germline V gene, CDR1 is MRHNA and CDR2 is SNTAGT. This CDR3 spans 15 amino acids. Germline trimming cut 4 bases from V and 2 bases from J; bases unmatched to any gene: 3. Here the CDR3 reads CASSVAGGPTDTQYF. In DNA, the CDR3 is TGTGCCAGCAGTGTAGCGGGGGGACCCACAGATACGCAGTATTTT.

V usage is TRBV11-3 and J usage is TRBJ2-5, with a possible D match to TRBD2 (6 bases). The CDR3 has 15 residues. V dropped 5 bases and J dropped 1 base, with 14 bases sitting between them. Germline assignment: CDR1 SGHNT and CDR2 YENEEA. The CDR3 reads CASSLLWGVQETQYF. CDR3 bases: TGTGCCAGCAGCCTACTCTGGGGGGTCCAAGAGACCCAGTACTTC. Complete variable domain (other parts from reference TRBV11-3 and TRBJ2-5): EAGVVQSPRYKIIEKKQPVAFWCNPISGHNTLYWYLQNLGQGPELLIRYENEEAVDDSQLPKDRFSAERLKGVDSTLKIQPAELGDSAVYLCASSLLWGVQETQYFGPGTRLLVL.

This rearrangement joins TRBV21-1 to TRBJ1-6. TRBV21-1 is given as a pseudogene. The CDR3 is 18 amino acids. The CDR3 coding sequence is TGTGCCAGCAGCAAAGCCCCGGGGTGGGTGGGCTATAATTCACCCCTCCACTTT. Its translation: CASSKAPGWVGYNSPLHF.

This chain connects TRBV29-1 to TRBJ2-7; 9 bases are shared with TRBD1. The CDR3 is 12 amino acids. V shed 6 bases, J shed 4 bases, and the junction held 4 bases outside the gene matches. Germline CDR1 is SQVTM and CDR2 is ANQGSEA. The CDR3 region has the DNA TGCAGCGTCCCGGGACAGGGTTACGAGCAGTACTTC. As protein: CSVPGQGYEQYF.

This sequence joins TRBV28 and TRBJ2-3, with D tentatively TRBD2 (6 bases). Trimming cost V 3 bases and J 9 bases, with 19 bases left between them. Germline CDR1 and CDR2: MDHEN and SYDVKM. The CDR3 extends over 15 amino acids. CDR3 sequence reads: CASSLGAGRAGTQYF. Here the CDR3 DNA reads TGTGCCAGCAGTTTGGGAGCTGGAAGGGCGGGGACGCAGTATTTT.

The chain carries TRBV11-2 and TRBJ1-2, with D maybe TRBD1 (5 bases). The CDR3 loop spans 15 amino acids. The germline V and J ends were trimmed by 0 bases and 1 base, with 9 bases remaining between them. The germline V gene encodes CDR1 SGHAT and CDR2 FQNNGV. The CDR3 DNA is TGTGCCAGCAGCTTAGACAGGGCCCATAACTATGGCTACACCTTC. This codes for CASSLDRAHNYGYTF.

The CDR3 region has the DNA TGTGCCAGCAGCTCTGTCCCGGGACAGGTACGCCAAGAGACCCAGTACTTC. Residues: CASSSVPGQVRQETQYF. The genes are TRBV7-9 and TRBJ2-5, with 8 positions matching TRBD1. V was clipped by 4 bases and J by 1 base; unmatched bases: 11. Germline CDR1 is SEHNR and CDR2 is FQNEAQ (reference sequence). The CDR3 has 17 residues. The full variable domain, with the rest looked up from reference TRBV7-9 and TRBJ2-5, is DTGVSQNPRHKITKRGQNVTFRCDPISEHNRLYWYRQTLGQGPEFLTYFQNEAQLEKSRLLSDRFSAERPKGSFSTLEIQRTEQGDSAMYLCASSSVPGQVRQETQYFGPGTRLLVL.

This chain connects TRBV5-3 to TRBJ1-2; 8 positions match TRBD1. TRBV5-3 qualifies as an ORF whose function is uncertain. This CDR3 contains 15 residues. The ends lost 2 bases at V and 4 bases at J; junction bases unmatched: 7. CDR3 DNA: TGTGCCAGAAGCTTAGACAGGGGTGGGGCCTATGGCTACACCTTC. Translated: CARSLDRGGAYGYTF.

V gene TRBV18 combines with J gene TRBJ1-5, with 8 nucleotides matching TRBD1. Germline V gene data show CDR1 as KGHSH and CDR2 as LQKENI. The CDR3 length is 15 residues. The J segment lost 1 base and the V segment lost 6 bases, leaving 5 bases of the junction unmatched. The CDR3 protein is CASSMDRASNQPQHF. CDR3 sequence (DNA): TGTGCCAGCTCCATGGACAGGGCAAGCAATCAGCCCCAGCATTTT.

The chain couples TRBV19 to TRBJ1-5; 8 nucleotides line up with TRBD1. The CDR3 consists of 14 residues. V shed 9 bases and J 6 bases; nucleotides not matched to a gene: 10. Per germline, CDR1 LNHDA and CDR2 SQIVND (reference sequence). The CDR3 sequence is CASAGQGGSQPQHF. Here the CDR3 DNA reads TGTGCCAGCGCCGGACAGGGTGGAAGTCAGCCCCAGCATTTT.

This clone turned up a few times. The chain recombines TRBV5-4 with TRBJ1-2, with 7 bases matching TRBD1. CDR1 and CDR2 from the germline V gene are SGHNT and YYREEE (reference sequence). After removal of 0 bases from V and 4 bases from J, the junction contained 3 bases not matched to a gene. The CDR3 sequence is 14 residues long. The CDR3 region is CASSLENRGYGYTF. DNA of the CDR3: TGTGCCAGCAGCTTGGAGAACAGGGGCTATGGCTACACCTTC. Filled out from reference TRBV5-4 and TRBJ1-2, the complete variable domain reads ETGVTQSPTHLIKTRGQQVTLRCSSQSGHNTVSWYQQALGQGPQFIFQYYREEENGRGNFPPRFSGLQFPNYSSELNVNALELDDSALYLCASSLENRGYGYTFGSGTRLTVV.

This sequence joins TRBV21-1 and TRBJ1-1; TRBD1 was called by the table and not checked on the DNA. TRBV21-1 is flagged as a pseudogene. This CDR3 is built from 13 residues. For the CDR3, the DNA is TGTGCCAGCAGCGCCGACAGGGACACTGAAGCTTTCTTT. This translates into CASSADRDTEAFF.

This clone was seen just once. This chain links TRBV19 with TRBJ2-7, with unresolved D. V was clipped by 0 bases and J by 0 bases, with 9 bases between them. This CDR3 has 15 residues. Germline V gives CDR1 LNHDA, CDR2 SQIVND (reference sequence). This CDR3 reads CASSIEGRSSYEQYF. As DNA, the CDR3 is TGTGCCAGTAGTATAGAGGGCAGAAGCTCCTACGAGCAGTACTTC.

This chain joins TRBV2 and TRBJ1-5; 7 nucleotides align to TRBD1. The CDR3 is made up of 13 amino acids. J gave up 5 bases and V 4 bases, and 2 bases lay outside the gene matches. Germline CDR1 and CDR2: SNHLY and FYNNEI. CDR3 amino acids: CASSGGGDQPQHF. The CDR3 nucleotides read TGTGCCAGCAGTGGAGGGGGCGATCAGCCCCAGCATTTT.

The CDR3 nucleotides are TGCAGCGTTGATTTCGGACAGGGGGGTTATGGCTACACCTTC. As protein: CSVDFGQGGYGYTF. The chain links TRBV29-1 to TRBJ1-2; 10 bases match TRBD1. In germline, CDR1 is SQVTM, CDR2 ANQGSEA. V trimming: 3 bases; J trimming: 5 bases; junction bases outside the gene matches: 6. The CDR3 contains 14 residues.

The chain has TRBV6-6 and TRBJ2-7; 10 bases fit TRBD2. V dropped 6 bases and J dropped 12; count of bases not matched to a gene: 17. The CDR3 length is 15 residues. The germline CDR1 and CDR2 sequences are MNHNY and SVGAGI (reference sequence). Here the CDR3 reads CASSFGLAALSSGYF. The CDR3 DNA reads TGTGCCAGCAGCTTTGGACTAGCGGCGCTCTCATCTGGGTACTTC.

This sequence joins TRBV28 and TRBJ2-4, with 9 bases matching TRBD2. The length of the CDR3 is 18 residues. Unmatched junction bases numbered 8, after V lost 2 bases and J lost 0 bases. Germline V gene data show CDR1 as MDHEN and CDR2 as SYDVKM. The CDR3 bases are TGTGCCAGCAGTTTACGACCTGGGACTAGCCTAGCCAAAAACATTCAGTACTTC. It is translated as CASSLRPGTSLAKNIQYF.

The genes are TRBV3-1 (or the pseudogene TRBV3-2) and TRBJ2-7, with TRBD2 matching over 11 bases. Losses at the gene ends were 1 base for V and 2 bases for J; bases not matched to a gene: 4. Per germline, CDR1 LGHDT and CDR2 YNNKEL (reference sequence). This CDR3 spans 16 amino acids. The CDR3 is CASSQGTSGGTYEQYF. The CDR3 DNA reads TGTGCCAGCAGCCAAGGAACTAGCGGGGGCACCTACGAGCAGTACTTC.

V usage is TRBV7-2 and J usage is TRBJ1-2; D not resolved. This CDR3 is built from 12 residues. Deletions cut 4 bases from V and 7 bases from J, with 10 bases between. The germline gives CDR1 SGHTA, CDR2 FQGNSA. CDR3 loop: CASSSIAGGYTF. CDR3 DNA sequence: TGTGCCAGCAGCTCAATCGCAGGTGGCTACACCTTC.

The CDR3 nucleotides are TGTGCCTGGGCGAGGCAGGGAATACAAGAGACCCAGTACTTC. It encodes CAWARQGIQETQYF. V and J are TRBV30 and TRBJ2-5; tentatively, D is TRBD1 (5 bases). Per the germline V gene, CDR1 is GTSNPN and CDR2 is SVGIG (reference sequence). The CDR3 runs 14 residues. Deletions cut 5 bases from V and 2 bases from J, with 15 bases between.

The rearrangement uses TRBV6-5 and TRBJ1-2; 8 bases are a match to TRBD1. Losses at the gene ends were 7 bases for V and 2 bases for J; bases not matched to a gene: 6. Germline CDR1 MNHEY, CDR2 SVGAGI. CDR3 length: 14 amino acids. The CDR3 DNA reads TGTGCCAGCAACGGACAGGGTTTGAACTATGGCTACACCTTC. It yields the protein CASNGQGLNYGYTF.

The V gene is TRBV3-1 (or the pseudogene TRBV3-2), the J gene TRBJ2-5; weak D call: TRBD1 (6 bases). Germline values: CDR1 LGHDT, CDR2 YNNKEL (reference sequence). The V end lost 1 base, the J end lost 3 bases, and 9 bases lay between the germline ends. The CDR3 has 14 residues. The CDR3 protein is CASSQGAGEETQYF. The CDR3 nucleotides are TGTGCCAGCAGCCAAGGAGCAGGGGAAGAGACCCAGTACTTC.

The CDR3 DNA reads as TGTGCCACCAGCAGTCGACAGGGGGCAGACGAGCAGTACTTC. It codes for CATSSRQGADEQYF. The genes are TRBV15 and TRBJ2-7; TRBD1 matches 10 bases. The length of the CDR3 is 14 residues. V shed 3 bases, J shed 5 bases, and the junction held 4 bases outside the gene matches. Per germline, CDR1 LNHNV and CDR2 YYDKDF (reference sequence).